The entry below gives a single T cell receptor (beta chain) sequence along with its context. Authors' methods: Estimation of nucleated cell counts relied on the amplification of reference gene primers. Only in-frame clones appear in the TCRdb table, and some are missing; sequencing was by immunoSEQ multiplex PCR. The V and J calls and clone size come from that table; D and trimming were worked out from the DNA. The sample contains 70,000 to 85,000 clones, 86% of which appear only once. This sample is part of a study of blood T cell repertoires in COVID-19. This CDR3 is 16 amino acids long. The V gene's germline CDR1 is SGHDT and CDR2 YYEEEE. V shed 3 bases, J shed 4 bases, and the junction held 7 bases outside the gene matches.

The TCR sequence derives from a woman older than 75 in a cohort sampled during active or convalescent COVID-19. The sample was peripheral blood. This chain connects TRBV5-6 to TRBJ2-3; 11 positions agree with TRBD1. CDR3 sequence reads: CASSSGTGGGADTQYF. For the CDR3, the DNA is TGTGCCAGCAGCTCTGGGACAGGGGGGGGAGCAGATACGCAGTATTTT.